The 17 T cell receptor beta chains listed next were all sequenced from one sample in a study of T cell repertoires in ileal Crohn's disease (dated by TCRdb to the late 2010s). The library was built by means of the immunoSEQ multiplex PCR assay. TCRdb retrieved this table from immuneACCESS and kept in-frame rearrangements only. Not all clones are present; in checked studies, unresolved V genes account for under half, and no reason is known for the remainder. The sample table holds fewer than 6,500 clones, of which more than 75% were seen once. Of the sample, 5.4% falls within the top ten clones. The sequencing sample was made of ileal tissue. The source of these receptors is an adult with Crohn's disease.

J is TRBJ2-7 and V is TRBV9; the match to TRBD2 covers 11 bases. This CDR3 comprises 15 residues. Germline V gene lookup returns CDR1 SGDLS and CDR2 YYNGEE. Losses at the gene ends were 2 bases for V and 2 bases for J; bases not matched to a gene: 3. The CDR3 DNA follows: TGTGCCAGCAGCGTTTCTAGCGGGGGGACCTACGAGCAGTACTTC. Residues: CASSVSSGGTYEQYF.

This chain joins TRBV7-2 and TRBJ2-5; 8 nucleotides align to TRBD2. The CDR3 is 15 residues long. CDR1 and CDR2 from the germline V gene are SGHTA and FQGNSA. The V gene end was trimmed by 2 bases and the J gene end by 0 bases; junction bases not matched to a gene: 2. CDR3 region: CASSLSGGYQETQYF. In DNA, the CDR3 is TGTGCCAGCAGCTTATCGGGGGGGTACCAAGAGACCCAGTACTTC. The variable domain in full, with the rest retrieved from reference TRBV7-2 and TRBJ2-5, is GAGVSQSPSNKVTEKGKDVELRCDPISGHTALYWYRQSLGQGLEFLIYFQGNSAPDKSGLPSDRFSAERTGGSVSTLTIQRTQQEDSAVYLCASSLSGGYQETQYFGPGTRLLVL.

The CDR3 DNA reads TGTGCCAGCAGTGAAGTTACGGTCACAGATACGCAGTATTTT. Translated, it gives CASSEVTVTDTQYF. V usage is TRBV2 and J usage is TRBJ2-3, with unresolved D. The CDR3 totals 14 residues. Germline CDR1 and CDR2: SNHLY and FYNNEI. Deletions cut 1 base from V and 2 bases from J, with 7 bases between.

The V and J genes are TRBV27 and TRBJ2-7, with 15 bases that match TRBD2. CDR3 length equals 16 residues. The V gene end was trimmed by 4 bases and the J gene end by 5 bases; junction bases not matched to a gene: 6. From germline, CDR1 is MNHEY and CDR2 SMNVEV (reference sequence). The CDR3 is CASSSTGTSGGNEQYF. The CDR3 DNA reads as TGTGCCAGCAGTTCCACCGGGACTAGCGGGGGGAACGAGCAGTACTTC.

This clone is termed large. The chain recombines TRBV15 with TRBJ2-7; 10 bases align to TRBD1. The CDR3 runs to 15 residues. Trimming took 0 bases from V and 6 from J; bases not matched to a gene: 5. CDR1 and CDR2 (germline): LNHNV, YYDKDF (reference sequence). CDR3 bases: TGTGCCACCAGCAGAGATGGGACAGGGGCTGGCGAGCAGTACTTC. Its translation: CATSRDGTGAGEQYF.

V usage is TRBV2 and J usage is TRBJ2-1, with a weak D call TRBD2 (5 bases). V was pared by 7 bases and J by 3 bases, with 16 bases between. CDR1 is SNHLY, CDR2 FYNNEI, per germline. The CDR3 has 15 residues. Here the CDR3 reads CASNDRGLGYNEQFF. The CDR3 bases are TGTGCCAGCAACGACCGAGGGTTAGGCTACAATGAGCAGTTCTTC.

V usage is TRBV11-3 and J usage is TRBJ2-5; 11 nucleotides match TRBD1. CDR3 size: 20 residues. The V gene's germline CDR1 is SGHNT and CDR2 YENEEA. The ends lost 5 bases at V and 0 bases at J; junction bases unmatched: 17. CDR3 nucleotide sequence: TGTGCCAGCAGCCCCACCCGGGGACAGGGGGTATTTCATTACCAAGAGACCCAGTACTTC. Translating gives CASSPTRGQGVFHYQETQYF.

V usage is TRBV5-1 and J usage is TRBJ1-1; perhaps TRBD1 as D (6 bases). The germline CDR1 and CDR2 sequences are SGHRS and YFSETQ. Trimming took 3 bases from V and 5 from J, leaving 11 bases between them. The CDR3 is made up of 13 amino acids. In DNA, the CDR3 is TGCGCCAGCAGCTACGGACAGTCAACTGAAGCTTTCTTT. Translation: CASSYGQSTEAFF.

CDR3: CAISDKLESGEKLFF. The CDR3 DNA sequence: TGTGCCATCAGTGACAAGTTAGAATCGGGTGAAAAACTGTTTTTT. The V call is TRBV10-3, the J call TRBJ1-4; D call uncertain. Germline loops: CDR1 ENHRY, CDR2 SYGVKD. The V end lost 3 bases, the J end lost 7 bases, and 15 bases lay between the germline ends. The CDR3 is made up of 15 amino acids.

This clone came up a few times. This sequence joins TRBV7-2 and TRBJ1-5; 7 positions match TRBD1. J was trimmed by 2 bases and V by 5 bases; bases with no gene match: 0. Germline assignment: CDR1 SGHTA and CDR2 FQGNSA. The CDR3 loop spans 13 amino acids. CDR3 loop: CASSGQGNQPQHF. DNA for the CDR3: TGTGCCAGCAGCGGACAGGGCAATCAGCCCCAGCATTTT.

The chain couples TRBV5-1 to TRBJ2-3; possibly TRBD1 for D (6 bases). Germline lookup yields CDR1 SGHRS and CDR2 YFSETQ. Trimming removed 2 bases at V and 1 base at J, with 8 bases between. CDR3 length equals 14 residues. DNA of the CDR3: TGCGCCAGCAGCTTACAGGGCGGCACAGATACGCAGTATTTT. Amino acids: CASSLQGGTDTQYF.

The CDR3 DNA reads as TGTGCCATCAGTGAGCGGACTAATCGGGCTTACACTGAAGCTTTCTTT. Translated: CAISERTNRAYTEAFF. The chain has TRBV10-3 and TRBJ1-1; D remains ambiguous. The germline V and J ends were trimmed by 2 bases and 3 bases, with 16 bases remaining between them. Germline CDR1 reads ENHRY; CDR2 reads SYGVKD. This CDR3 comprises 16 residues.

The chain combines TRBV30 with TRBJ1-4, with 10 bases matching TRBD1. Germline V gene sequence: CDR1 GTSNPN, CDR2 SVGIG (reference sequence). With 5 bases clipped from V and 10 bases from J, the junction kept 10 bases outside the gene matches. The CDR3 has 14 residues. The CDR3 nucleotides are TGTGCCTGGTCTCTCCGGGACAGGGGTGGAAAACTGTTTTTT. It translates to CAWSLRDRGGKLFF. Drawing the rest from reference TRBV30 and TRBJ1-4, the complete variable domain is SQTIHQWPATLVQPVGSPLSLECTVEGTSNPNLYWYRQAAGRGLQLLFYSVGIGQISSEVPQNLSASRPQDRQFILSSKKLLLSDSGFYLCAWSLRDRGGKLFFGSGTQLSVL.

This chain connects TRBV18 to TRBJ2-7; a weak D match, TRBD1 (6 bases). Germline V gives CDR1 KGHSH, CDR2 LQKENI. CDR3 length equals 15 residues. V dropped 3 bases and J dropped 0 bases, with 12 bases sitting between them. The CDR3 DNA reads as TGTGCCAGCTCACCGGACAGCCCGAGCTCCTACGAGCAGTACTTC. It is translated as CASSPDSPSSYEQYF.

The V gene is TRBV6-5, the J gene TRBJ1-1, with D perhaps matching TRBD1 (5 bases). Trimming cost V 5 bases and J 5 bases, with 6 bases left between them. This CDR3 comprises 11 residues. CDR1 and CDR2 (germline): MNHEY, SVGAGI. CDR3 loop: CASSPGTEAFF. CDR3 coding DNA: TGTGCCAGCAGTCCAGGGACTGAAGCTTTCTTT.

This chain connects TRBV5-4 to TRBJ1-1; TRBD1 aligns across 8 bases. V lost 6 bases to trimming and J lost 0 bases; unmatched junction nucleotides: 10. In germline, CDR1 is SGHNT, CDR2 YYREEE (reference sequence). This CDR3 has 16 residues. The CDR3 bases are TGTGCCAGCATCCCCGGGGGACAGGCCATGAACACTGAAGCTTTCTTT. The encoded protein is CASIPGGQAMNTEAFF. The full variable domain, in which reference TRBV5-4 and TRBJ1-1 provide the parts outside the CDR3, is ETGVTQSPTHLIKTRGQQVTLRCSSQSGHNTVSWYQQALGQGPQFIFQYYREEENGRGNFPPRFSGLQFPNYSSELNVNALELDDSALYLCASIPGGQAMNTEAFFGQGTRLTVV.

This chain joins TRBV5-1 and TRBJ1-1, with D tentatively TRBD1 (6 bases). Germline V lookup: CDR1 SGHRS, CDR2 YFSETQ. Trimming cost V 4 bases and J 1 base, with 11 bases left between them. The CDR3 spans 14 residues. The CDR3: CASSRGTQNTEAFF. The CDR3 DNA reads as TGCGCCAGCAGCCGAGGGACACAGAACACTGAAGCTTTCTTT.